A single sample is the source of the 11 T cell receptor beta chains below, sequenced in a study of regulatory T cells in long-lasting Graves disease. The sample's time point: newly diagnosed GD, antithyroid drugs for less than 3 months. Isolated PBMC RNA provided the starting material for the TCR library. TCR beta libraries were built with iRepertoire HTBI primers and Arm-PCR of CDR3 regions. TCRdb re-called the multiplex PCR reads through MiXCR, storing one row per CDR3 protein. The data show a few hundred thousand distinct CDR3 sequences, with over 20% seen just once and roughly 14% held by the top ten. The sample was peripheral blood mononuclear cells (PBMCs), taken at new diagnosis, from a patient treated with antithyroid drugs. The receptor source for this set is a female donor with Graves disease.

This chain links TRBV7-2 with TRBJ2-1; tentative D call: TRBD2 (6 bases). Germline CDR1 reads SGHTA; CDR2 reads FQGNSA. The CDR3 is 15 residues long. V was cut by 3 bases and J by 4 bases, with 13 bases left in between. CDR3 DNA sequence: TGTGCCAGCAGCTTGATAGTGGGACTTTACAATGAGCAGTTCTTC. It translates to CASSLIVGLYNEQFF.

This clonotype was counted only a few times. This chain joins TRBV9 and TRBJ2-7, with TRBD1 as a possible D gene (6 bases). The germline CDR1 and CDR2 sequences are SGDLS and YYNGEE. Trimming shortened V by 0 bases and J by 4 bases, and 8 bases separated the two germline ends. This CDR3 spans 13 amino acids. For the CDR3, the DNA is TGTGCCAGCAGCGTAGCAGGGGAGTACGAGCAGTACTTC. It is translated as CASSVAGEYEQYF.

With respect to this clonotype: A much larger clone differs from this one at a single base, so this may be a read error. The chain is built from TRBV11-2 and TRBJ2-2, with D unclear. This CDR3 spans 15 amino acids. The V end lost 1 base, the J end lost 1 base, and 7 bases lay between the germline ends. Germline V CDR1 and CDR2: SGHAT, FQNNGV. The CDR3 DNA sequence: TGTGCCAGCAGCTTAGCCTCCCGGAACACCGGGGAGCTGTTTTTT. Translation gives CASSLASRNTGELFF.

Ten or more counts support this clonotype. This chain joins TRBV6-1 and TRBJ1-1; a weak D match, TRBD1 (6 bases). Trimming took off 6 bases at V and 4 bases at J, with 12 bases between the two ends. The CDR3 has 13 residues. Germline values: CDR1 MNHNS, CDR2 SASEGT. The CDR3 DNA reads TGTGCCAGCAGGCTACAGGGAGGCACTGAAGCTTTCTTT. Its translation: CASRLQGGTEAFF.

This chain uses TRBV7-2 with TRBJ1-5; D perhaps matches TRBD1 (6 bases). The CDR3 is made up of 18 amino acids. Trimming stripped 5 bases from V and 0 bases from J, with 20 bases between. Germline assignment: CDR1 SGHTA and CDR2 FQGNSA. CDR3 amino acids: CASSPRQDLLYSNQPQHF. DNA of the CDR3: TGTGCCAGCAGCCCGAGACAGGACCTTCTTTATAGCAATCAGCCCCAGCATTTT.

This clonotype was recorded at least ten times. The chain couples TRBV29-1 to TRBJ2-1, with D possibly being TRBD1 or TRBD2 (6 bases each). The V and J ends lost 7 bases and 5 bases respectively, with 18 bases between them. CDR1 and CDR2 from the germline V gene are SQVTM and ANQGSEA. The CDR3 contains 14 residues. The CDR3 bases are TGCAGCGCTGGGGGGCGGCAGGGGAACAATGAGCAGTTCTTC. This gives the protein CSAGGRQGNNEQFF.

This clonotype was counted only a few times. The chain is built from TRBV6-1 and TRBJ2-7, with 7 bases identical to TRBD1. Looked up from germline, CDR1 is MNHNS and CDR2 is SASEGT. The CDR3 is 13 residues long. V shed 6 bases and J 6 bases; nucleotides not matched to a gene: 8. The CDR3 spells CASRGGRGGEQYF. The CDR3 DNA sequence: TGTGCCAGCAGAGGGGGCAGGGGCGGCGAGCAGTACTTC.

This clonotype was found many times. The rearrangement uses TRBV7-9 and TRBJ1-1, with D uncertain. The V gene's germline CDR1 is SEHNR and CDR2 FQNEAQ (reference sequence). Trimming left V 1 base short and J 11 bases short, with 11 bases between. This CDR3 is built from 12 residues. CDR3 amino acids: CASSLDGFVAFF. CDR3 bases: TGTGCCAGCAGCTTAGATGGATTCGTGGCTTTCTTT.

In its sample, this clonotype was seen many times. The chain is built from TRBV29-1 and TRBJ1-1, with D possibly being TRBD1 (5 bases). Germline-derived CDR1 and CDR2 are SQVTM and ANQGSEA. Trimming shortened V by 6 bases and J by 4 bases, and 15 bases separated the two germline ends. This CDR3 region has 13 residues. The CDR3 region is CSVGGGEATEAFF. CDR3 DNA sequence: TGCAGCGTCGGGGGGGGGGAGGCCACTGAAGCTTTCTTT. Variable domain in full (rest from reference TRBV29-1 and TRBJ1-1): SAVISQKPSRDICQRGTSLTIQCQVDSQVTMMFWYRQQPGQSLTLIATANQGSEATYESGFVIDKFPISRPNLTFSTLTVSNMSPEDSSIYLCSVGGGEATEAFFGQGTRLTVV.

This clonotype was seen at least ten times. V and J are TRBV6-1 and TRBJ2-2; D may be TRBD1 or TRBD2 (6 bases each). V shed 7 bases and J shed 5 bases, with 17 bases lying between them. Looked up from germline, CDR1 is MNHNS and CDR2 is SASEGT. The CDR3 contains 15 residues. This CDR3 reads CASINRQGRTGELFF. In nucleotides, the CDR3 is TGTGCCAGCATTAACCGCCAGGGGAGGACCGGGGAGCTGTTTTTT.

Of note for this clonotype: Being one base from a much bigger clone, this may be a read error. The V call is TRBV12-3 or TRBV12-4, the J call TRBJ1-1; the D is unclear. This CDR3 has 13 amino acids. The CDR3 region has the DNA TGTGCCAGCAGTTTAGCTGAGCAGGCGGAAGCTTCCTTT. Encoded protein: CASSLAEQAEASF.